Listed below are T cell receptor beta chains from one sample, sequenced in a study of OX40 agonist ivuxolimab in advanced cancers. Data came from immunoSEQ multiplex PCR; TCRdb stores just in-frame clones and leaves some out. The sample has about 45,000 clones, about nine tenths seen once. This sample comprised CD4+ or CD8+ T cells sorted from blood, obtained in a trial of the OX40 agonist ivuxolimab. The receptors shown here come from an adult with an advanced solid tumor such as melanoma, head and neck, liver or kidney cancer. Each CDR3 is given with its conserved first and last residue. Each record gives: V gene, J gene, clone size, CDR3 protein. Not all rows give a size; the values are once, few, many and, for expanded clones, a class.

V gene: TRBV5-1; J gene: TRBJ2-3; clone size: .; CDR3 protein: CASSLERTDTQYF
V gene: TRBV27; J gene: TRBJ2-7; clone size: .; CDR3 protein: CASSLSRSYEQYF
V gene: TRBV11-2; J gene: TRBJ2-7; clone size: once; CDR3 protein: CASSLAGYEQYF
V gene: TRBV28; J gene: TRBJ1-1; clone size: .; CDR3 protein: CASSPRGMNTEAFF
V gene: TRBV6-1; J gene: TRBJ2-1; clone size: .; CDR3 protein: CASSEPGHAYNEQFF
V gene: TRBV7-8; J gene: TRBJ2-5; clone size: .; CDR3 protein: CASSLAGYGGTATQYF
V gene: TRBV19; J gene: TRBJ1-5; clone size: few; CDR3 protein: CASSMPGPNQPQHF
V gene: TRBV7-6; J gene: TRBJ2-5; clone size: .; CDR3 protein: CASSFGAGVVETQYF
V gene: TRBV18; J gene: TRBJ1-1; clone size: .; CDR3 protein: CASSPAGNTEAFF
V gene: TRBV28; J gene: TRBJ2-3; clone size: .; CDR3 protein: CASSSQGRTDTQYF
V gene: TRBV6-1; J gene: TRBJ1-4; clone size: .; CDR3 protein: CASSGLAGAGEKLFF
V gene: TRBV27; J gene: TRBJ2-7; clone size: .; CDR3 protein: CASRPTSVVYEQYF
V gene: TRBV7-9; J gene: TRBJ1-2; clone size: .; CDR3 protein: CASSQAGQANYGYTF
V gene: TRBV15; J gene: TRBJ2-5; clone size: .; CDR3 protein: CATSWVAGGAKETQYF
V gene: TRBV10-3; J gene: TRBJ2-1; clone size: .; CDR3 protein: CAISEEGIEQFF
V gene: TRBV19; J gene: TRBJ2-7; clone size: .; CDR3 protein: CASSRQGGYEQYF
V gene: TRBV7-9; J gene: TRBJ1-2; clone size: .; CDR3 protein: CASSGLEGVNYGYTF
V gene: TRBV11-2; J gene: TRBJ2-1; clone size: .; CDR3 protein: CASSFTERSTHNEQFF
V gene: TRBV7-8; J gene: TRBJ2-7; clone size: .; CDR3 protein: CASSLGGSGMSYEQYF
V gene: TRBV6-1; J gene: TRBJ2-7; clone size: .; CDR3 protein: CASSVGTVSYEQYF
V gene: TRBV28; J gene: TRBJ1-2; clone size: .; CDR3 protein: CASSPVAGWSYYGYTF
V gene: TRBV28; J gene: TRBJ1-2; clone size: .; CDR3 protein: CASSLRQANYGYTF
V gene: TRBV6-6; J gene: TRBJ1-2; clone size: .; CDR3 protein: CASTRGTGYNYGYTF
V gene: TRBV6-1; J gene: TRBJ1-1; clone size: .; CDR3 protein: CASSLGNEAFF
V gene: TRBV7-9; J gene: TRBJ2-1; clone size: .; CDR3 protein: CASSHILAGGGGNEQFF
V gene: TRBV27; J gene: TRBJ2-7; clone size: .; CDR3 protein: CASSLSVVNYEQYF
V gene: TRBV5-1; J gene: TRBJ2-7; clone size: .; CDR3 protein: CASSLAGADTYEQYF
V gene: TRBV7-9; J gene: TRBJ2-1; clone size: .; CDR3 protein: CASSWAGILDEQFF
V gene: TRBV29-1; J gene: TRBJ2-5; clone size: .; CDR3 protein: CSVGAPWRGVQETQYF
V gene: TRBV4-3; J gene: TRBJ2-1; clone size: .; CDR3 protein: CASSQGYPAGEQFF
V gene: TRBV28; J gene: TRBJ1-3; clone size: .; CDR3 protein: CASSRQGIGNTIYF
V gene: TRBV5-4; J gene: TRBJ2-7; clone size: once; CDR3 protein: CASRGQDSYEQYF
V gene: TRBV18; J gene: TRBJ2-3; clone size: .; CDR3 protein: CASSLQGAIDTQYF